This entry describes one TCR beta chain. Its antigen is not known. These data originate in a study of neoadjuvant anti-PD-1 for oral cavity cancer. General study results and limits: Higher pretreatment Treg/Th17 ratios tracked higher pretreatment blood clonality. Greater tumor shrinkage accompanied bigger post-treatment sizes of preexisting clones.

Repertoires were generated with immunoSEQ multiplex PCR, while TCRdb's copy carries only in-frame clones and drops some. Of under 2,500 clones listed, 45% to 65% are singletons. Time point meaning: after neoadjuvant nivolumab, at surgical resection. Stage II-IVA oral cavity squamous cell carcinoma was new and untreated by systemic or radiation therapy. The patients had HPV-negative, locally advanced oral cavity squamous cell carcinoma. The germline CDR1 and CDR2 sequences are GTSNPN and SVGIG (reference sequence). CDR3 length equals 15 residues. V dropped 0 bases and J dropped 5 bases, with 16 bases sitting between them.

The chain has TRBV30 and TRBJ1-2; the D gene is possibly TRBD1 (5 bases). Source: tumor tissue, taken after nivolumab (anti-PD-1) treatment. The clonotype was recovered from a person between 40 and 79 years old with oral cavity squamous cell carcinoma. CDR3 loop: CAWSVTGAGGYGYTF. CDR3 nucleotide sequence: TGTGCCTGGAGTGTAACCGGGGCTGGAGGGTATGGCTACACCTTC.